Reported below is one TCR beta chain. The sample originates from a study of T cell repertoires in aging, cancer and after chemotherapy. Amplification of TCR beta used genomic DNA extracted from peripheral blood. TRB rearrangements spanning V, D and J were amplified using mixed TRB-A/B primers. Each CDR3 protein is one row after TCRdb ran MiXCR on the multiplex PCR reads. The repertoire includes about 1,900 distinct CDR3 sequences, 64% of them detected once, and about 60% sits in the top ten. The sample comprised blood. The clonotype comes from a human donor with a solid tumor.

DNA of the CDR3: TGCGCCAGCACCCCGACAGGGGGAAACTATGGCTACACCTTC. Its translation: CASTPTGGNYGYTF. The chain combines TRBV5-1 with TRBJ1-2; 9 bases align to TRBD1. V trimming: 6 bases; J trimming: 2 bases; junction bases outside the gene matches: 5. The CDR3 covers 14 residues. The V gene's germline CDR1 is SGHRS and CDR2 YFSETQ. Complete variable domain (other parts from reference TRBV5-1 and TRBJ1-2): KAGVTQTPRYLIKTRGQQVTLSCSPISGHRSVSWYQQTPGQGLQFLFEYFSETQRNKGNFPGRFSGRQFSNSRSEMNVSTLELGDSALYLCASTPTGGNYGYTFGSGTRLTVV.